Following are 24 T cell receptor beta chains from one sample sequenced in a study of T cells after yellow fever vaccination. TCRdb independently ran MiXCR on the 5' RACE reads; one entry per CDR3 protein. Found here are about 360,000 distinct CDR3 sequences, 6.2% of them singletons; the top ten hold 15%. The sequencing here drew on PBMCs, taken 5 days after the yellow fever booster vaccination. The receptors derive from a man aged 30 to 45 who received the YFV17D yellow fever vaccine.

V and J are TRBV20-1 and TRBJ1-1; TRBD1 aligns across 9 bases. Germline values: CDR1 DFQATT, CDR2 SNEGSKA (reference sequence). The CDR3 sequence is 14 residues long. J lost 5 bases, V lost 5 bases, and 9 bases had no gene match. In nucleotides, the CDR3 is TGCAGTGCTCTATGGGACAGGGATAGGACTGAAGCTTTCTTT. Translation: CSALWDRDRTEAFF.

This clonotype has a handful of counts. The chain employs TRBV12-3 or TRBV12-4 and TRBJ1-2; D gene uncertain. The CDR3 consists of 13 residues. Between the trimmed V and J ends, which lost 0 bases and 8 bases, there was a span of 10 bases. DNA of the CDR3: TGTGCCAGCAGTTTAGCCCAACCGGGGGGCTACACCTTC. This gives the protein CASSLAQPGGYTF.

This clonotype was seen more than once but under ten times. This CDR3 is CAISSPAGTGALEQYF. CDR3 nucleotide sequence: TGTGCCATCAGTTCCCCCGCCGGGACAGGGGCGTTAGAGCAGTACTTC. V and J are TRBV10-3 and TRBJ2-7; 10 bases fit TRBD1. Germline V gene lookup returns CDR1 ENHRY and CDR2 SYGVKD. The CDR3 totals 16 residues. The J segment lost 7 bases and the V segment lost 5 bases, leaving 14 bases of the junction unmatched.

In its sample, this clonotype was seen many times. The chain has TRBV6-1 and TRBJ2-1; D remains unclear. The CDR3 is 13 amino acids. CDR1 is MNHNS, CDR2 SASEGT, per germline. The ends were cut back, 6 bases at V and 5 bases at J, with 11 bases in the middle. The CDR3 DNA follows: TGTGCCAGCAGCGCTAATCTGAACAATGAGCAGTTCTTC. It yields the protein CASSANLNNEQFF.

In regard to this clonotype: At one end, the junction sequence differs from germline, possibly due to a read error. This chain's CDR3 is CACSSPLAGAQETQYF. The CDR3 region has the DNA TGTGCCTGCAGCTCCCCTTTAGCGGGGGCCCAAGAGACCCAGTACTTC. The rearrangement uses TRBV7-2 and TRBJ2-5; 9 positions agree with TRBD2. The CDR3 length is 16 residues. Germline-derived CDR1 and CDR2 are SGHTA and FQGNSA.

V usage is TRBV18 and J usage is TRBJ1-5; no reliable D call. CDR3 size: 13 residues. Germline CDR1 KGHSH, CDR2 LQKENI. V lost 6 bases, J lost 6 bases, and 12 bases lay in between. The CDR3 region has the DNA TGTGCCAGCTCCCCCGATTATCCTCAGCCCCAGCATTTT. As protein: CASSPDYPQPQHF. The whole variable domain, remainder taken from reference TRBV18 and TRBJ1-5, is NAGVMQNPRHLVRRRGQEARLRCSPMKGHSHVYWYRQLPEEGLKFMVYLQKENIIDESGMPKERFSAEFPKEGPSILRIQQVVRGDSAAYFCASSPDYPQPQHFGDGTRLSIL.

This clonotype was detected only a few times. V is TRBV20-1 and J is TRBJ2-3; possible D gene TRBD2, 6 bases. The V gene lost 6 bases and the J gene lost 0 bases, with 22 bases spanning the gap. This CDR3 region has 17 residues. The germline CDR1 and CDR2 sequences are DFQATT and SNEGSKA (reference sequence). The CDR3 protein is CSADPGLPIGSTDTQYF. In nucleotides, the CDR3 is TGCAGTGCCGACCCGGGACTGCCCATAGGTAGCACAGATACGCAGTATTTT.

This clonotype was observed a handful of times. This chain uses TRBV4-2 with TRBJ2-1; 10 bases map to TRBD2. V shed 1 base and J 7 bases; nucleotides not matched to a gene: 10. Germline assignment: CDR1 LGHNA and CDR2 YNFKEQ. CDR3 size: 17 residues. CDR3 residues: CASSQGTSGRAGNEQFF. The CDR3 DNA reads TGTGCCAGCAGCCAAGGGACCAGCGGGAGGGCGGGTAATGAGCAGTTCTTC.

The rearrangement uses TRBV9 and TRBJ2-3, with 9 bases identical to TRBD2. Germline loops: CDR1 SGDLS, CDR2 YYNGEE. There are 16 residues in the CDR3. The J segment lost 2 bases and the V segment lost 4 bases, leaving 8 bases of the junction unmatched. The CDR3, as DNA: TGTGCCAGCAGCACATCGACTAGCGGAGACACAGATACGCAGTATTTT. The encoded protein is CASSTSTSGDTDTQYF.

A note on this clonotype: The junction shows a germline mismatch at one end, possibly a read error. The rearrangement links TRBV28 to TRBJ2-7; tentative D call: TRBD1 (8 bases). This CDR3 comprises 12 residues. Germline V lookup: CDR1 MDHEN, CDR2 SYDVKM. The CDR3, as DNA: TGTGCCACCAACCAGGGGGCGCGGGAGCAGTATTTC. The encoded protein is CATNQGAREQYF.

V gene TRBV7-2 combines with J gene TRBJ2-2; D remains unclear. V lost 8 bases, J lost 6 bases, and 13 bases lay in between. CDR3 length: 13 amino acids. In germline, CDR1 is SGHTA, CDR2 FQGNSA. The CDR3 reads CASGPQAAGELFF. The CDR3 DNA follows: TGTGCCAGCGGACCCCAGGCAGCCGGGGAGCTGTTTTTT. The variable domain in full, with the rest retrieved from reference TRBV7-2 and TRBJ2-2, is GAGVSQSPSNKVTEKGKDVELRCDPISGHTALYWYRQSLGQGLEFLIYFQGNSAPDKSGLPSDRFSAERTGGSVSTLTIQRTQQEDSAVYLCASGPQAAGELFFGEGSRLTVL.

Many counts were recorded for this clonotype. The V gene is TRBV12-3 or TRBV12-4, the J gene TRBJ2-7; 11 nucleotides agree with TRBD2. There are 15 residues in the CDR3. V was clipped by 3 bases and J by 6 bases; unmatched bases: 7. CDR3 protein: CASSFSGRAIGEQYF. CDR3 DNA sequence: TGTGCCAGCAGTTTTAGCGGGAGGGCGATCGGCGAGCAGTACTTC.

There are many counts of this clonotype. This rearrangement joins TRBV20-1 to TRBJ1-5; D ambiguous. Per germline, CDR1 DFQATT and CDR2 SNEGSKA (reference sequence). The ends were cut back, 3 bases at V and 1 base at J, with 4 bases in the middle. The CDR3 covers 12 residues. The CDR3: CSASASNQPQHF. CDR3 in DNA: TGCAGTGCTAGTGCGAGCAATCAGCCCCAGCATTTT.

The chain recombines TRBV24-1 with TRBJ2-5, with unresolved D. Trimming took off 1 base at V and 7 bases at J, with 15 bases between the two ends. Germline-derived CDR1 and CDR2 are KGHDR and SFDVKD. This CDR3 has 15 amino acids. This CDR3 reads CATSDFLDGSWTQYF. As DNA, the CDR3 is TGTGCCACCAGTGATTTTCTGGACGGATCGTGGACCCAGTACTTC.

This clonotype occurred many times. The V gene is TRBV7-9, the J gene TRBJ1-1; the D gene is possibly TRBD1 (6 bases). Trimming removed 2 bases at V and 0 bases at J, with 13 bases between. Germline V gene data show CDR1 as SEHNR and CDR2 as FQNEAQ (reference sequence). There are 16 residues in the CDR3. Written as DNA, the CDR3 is TGTGCCAGCAGCTTATCCGGGGGCAGCCTGAACACTGAAGCTTTCTTT. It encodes CASSLSGGSLNTEAFF.

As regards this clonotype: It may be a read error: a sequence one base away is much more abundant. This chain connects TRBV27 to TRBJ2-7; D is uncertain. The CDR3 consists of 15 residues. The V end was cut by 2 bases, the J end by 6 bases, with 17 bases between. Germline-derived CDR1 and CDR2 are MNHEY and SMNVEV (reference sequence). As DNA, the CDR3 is TGTGCCAGCAGTTTAATGGAGCCGGTTTTCGGCGAGCAGTACTTC. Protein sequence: CASSLMEPVFGEQYF.

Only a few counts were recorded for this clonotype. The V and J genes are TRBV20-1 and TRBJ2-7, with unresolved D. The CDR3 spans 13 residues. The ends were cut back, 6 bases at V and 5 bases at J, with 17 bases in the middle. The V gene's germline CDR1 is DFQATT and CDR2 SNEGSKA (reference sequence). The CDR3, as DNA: TGCAGTGCGACTCGAGGTCTTGGTGACGAGCAGTACTTC. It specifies CSATRGLGDEQYF.

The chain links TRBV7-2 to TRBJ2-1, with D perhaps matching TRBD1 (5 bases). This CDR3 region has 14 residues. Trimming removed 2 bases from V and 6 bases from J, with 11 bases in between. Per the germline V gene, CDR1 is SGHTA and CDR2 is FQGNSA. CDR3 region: CASSLNLRGNEQFF. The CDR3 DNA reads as TGTGCCAGCAGCTTAAATCTAAGGGGCAATGAGCAGTTCTTC.

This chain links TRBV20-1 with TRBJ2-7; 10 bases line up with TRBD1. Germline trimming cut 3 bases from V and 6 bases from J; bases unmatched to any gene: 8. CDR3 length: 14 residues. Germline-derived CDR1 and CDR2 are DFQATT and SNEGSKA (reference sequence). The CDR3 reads CSASRPGQGSEQYF. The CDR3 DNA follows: TGCAGTGCTAGTAGGCCGGGACAGGGGTCCGAGCAGTACTTC.

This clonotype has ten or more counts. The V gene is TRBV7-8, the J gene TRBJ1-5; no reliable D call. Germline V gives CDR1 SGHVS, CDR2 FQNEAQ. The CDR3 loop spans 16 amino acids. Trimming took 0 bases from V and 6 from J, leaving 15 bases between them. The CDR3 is CASSLAVGSFIQPQHF. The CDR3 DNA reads TGTGCCAGCAGCTTAGCGGTCGGGTCCTTCATTCAGCCCCAGCATTTT.

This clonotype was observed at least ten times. DNA for the CDR3: TGTGCCAGCAGTCAGGGACAGGAGAAAAACATTCAGTACTTC. Its translation: CASSQGQEKNIQYF. This chain joins TRBV12-3 or TRBV12-4 and TRBJ2-4; TRBD1 aligns across 8 bases. The CDR3 spans 14 residues. The V gene end was trimmed by 5 bases and the J gene end by 4 bases; junction bases not matched to a gene: 4.

CDR3 loop: CASKAGEAAQNSPLHF. CDR3 coding DNA: TGTGCCAGCAAGGCGGGTGAGGCAGCTCAAAATTCACCCCTCCACTTT. The rearrangement joins TRBV6-5 to TRBJ1-6, with D unclear. The CDR3 length is 16 residues. The V end lost 7 bases, the J end lost 7 bases, and 20 bases lay between the germline ends. Germline CDR1 reads MNHEY; CDR2 reads SVGAGI.

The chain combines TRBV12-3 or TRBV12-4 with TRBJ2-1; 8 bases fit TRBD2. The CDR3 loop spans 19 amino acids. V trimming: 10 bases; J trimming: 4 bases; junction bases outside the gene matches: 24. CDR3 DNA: TGTGCCAACACCACCCAGGGGCTAGCGGGTCACCTCTATTACAATGAGCAGTTCTTC. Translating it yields CANTTQGLAGHLYYNEQFF.

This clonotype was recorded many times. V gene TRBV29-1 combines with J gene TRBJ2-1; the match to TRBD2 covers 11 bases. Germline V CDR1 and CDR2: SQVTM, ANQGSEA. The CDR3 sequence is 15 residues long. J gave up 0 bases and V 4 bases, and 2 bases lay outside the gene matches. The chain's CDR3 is CSVVGLADSYNEQFF. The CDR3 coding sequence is TGCAGCGTTGTGGGACTAGCGGACTCCTACAATGAGCAGTTCTTC.